The 27 T cell receptor beta chains given below trace back to one sample, sequenced in a study of cytomegalovirus exposure and HLA in healthy donors. 13 Jbeta primers and 60 Vbeta primers were used for the PCR. Produced via immunoSEQ multiplex PCR; TCRdb's table is partial and in-frame only. In the table there are over 100,000 clones, roughly four fifths of which are singletons. Sequencing was carried out using PBMCs. The receptor set was obtained from a woman under 40 in good health and CMV-seropositive.

V is TRBV5-1 and J is TRBJ2-5, with D perhaps TRBD1 (8 bases). In germline, CDR1 is SGHRS, CDR2 YFSETQ. This CDR3 region has 14 residues. The ends were cut back, 1 base at V and 11 bases at J, with 18 bases in the middle. The CDR3 bases are TGCGCCAGCAGCTTGACAGGGGGAGGGGAGGGGCAGTACTTC. This encodes CASSLTGGGEGQYF.

The rearrangement links TRBV7-9 to TRBJ2-4; D unclear. The ends were cut back, 2 bases at V and 3 bases at J, with 14 bases in the middle. The CDR3 consists of 16 residues. Looked up from germline, CDR1 is SEHNR and CDR2 is FQNEAQ (reference sequence). CDR3 bases: TGTGCCAGCAGCTTAATATCGGGTGACGACAAAAACATTCAGTACTTC. It is translated as CASSLISGDDKNIQYF. The full variable domain, its missing parts supplied by reference TRBV7-9 and TRBJ2-4, is DTGVSQNPRHKITKRGQNVTFRCDPISEHNRLYWYRQTLGQGPEFLTYFQNEAQLEKSRLLSDRFSAERPKGSFSTLEIQRTEQGDSAMYLCASSLISGDDKNIQYFGAGTRLSVL.

The V gene is TRBV18, the J gene TRBJ2-5; TRBD2 matches 13 bases. Germline loops: CDR1 KGHSH, CDR2 LQKENI. Trimming removed 0 bases from V and 5 bases from J; junction bases left unmatched: 0. CDR3 length: 15 amino acids. The DNA of the CDR3 is TGTGCCAGCTCACCACCGGGACTAGCGGGGGAGACCCAGTACTTC. This gives the protein CASSPPGLAGETQYF.

The chain joins TRBV6-6 to TRBJ2-1, with a weak D call TRBD2 (6 bases). Germline V gene sequence: CDR1 MNHNY, CDR2 SVGAGI (reference sequence). The CDR3 runs 13 residues. The CDR3 DNA reads TGTGCATCTGGGTGGGGGGTCGGGTATGAGCAGTTCTTC. It codes for CASGWGVGYEQFF.

The J gene is TRBJ1-4, the V gene TRBV5-1; 9 bases agree with TRBD1. This CDR3 spans 14 amino acids. Trimming cost V 3 bases and J 8 bases; bases outside gene matches: 5. Germline loops: CDR1 SGHRS, CDR2 YFSETQ. The CDR3 loop reads CASSSGQGREKLFF. CDR3 bases: TGCGCCAGCAGCTCGGGACAGGGCAGGGAAAAACTGTTTTTT.

Only a few counts were recorded for this clone. The J gene is TRBJ2-1, the V gene TRBV7-6, with 11 bases identical to TRBD2. V lost 4 bases, J lost 6 bases, and 5 bases stayed unmatched. Germline CDR1 and CDR2: SGHVS and FNYEAQ. The CDR3 length is 15 residues. CDR3: CASSSGTSGTNEQFF. In DNA, the CDR3 is TGTGCCAGCAGCTCCGGGACTAGCGGAACCAATGAGCAGTTCTTC.

This chain links TRBV4-1 with TRBJ1-6, with TRBD1 identical over 9 bases. This CDR3 is 15 amino acids long. Germline loops: CDR1 MGHRA, CDR2 YSYEKL. V lost 3 bases to trimming and J lost 9 bases; unmatched junction nucleotides: 6. In DNA, the CDR3 is TGCGCCAGCAGCCAGAAAGGACAGGGGACTTCACCCCTCCACTTT. It specifies CASSQKGQGTSPLHF.

In the case of this clone: Other DNA sequences in the same sample also yield this CDR3. The chain employs TRBV7-2 and TRBJ2-7; 10 nucleotides line up with TRBD1. The CDR3 runs to 15 residues. J was trimmed by 2 bases and V by 5 bases; bases with no gene match: 6. Germline V gene sequence: CDR1 SGHTA, CDR2 FQGNSA. CDR3 coding DNA: TGTGCCAGCAGCCCCCGGACAGGGGGTACCTACGAGCAGTACTTC. It yields the protein CASSPRTGGTYEQYF.

The chain links TRBV7-2 to TRBJ2-6; D uncertain. The ends were cut back, 5 bases at V and 1 base at J, with 3 bases in the middle. The CDR3 covers 13 residues. The V gene's germline CDR1 is SGHTA and CDR2 FQGNSA. The CDR3 bases are TGTGCCAGCAGCCCATCTGGGGCCAACGTCCTGACTTTC. Encoded protein: CASSPSGANVLTF.

The rearrangement joins TRBV19 to TRBJ2-7, with a possible D match to TRBD1 (6 bases). Germline lookup yields CDR1 LNHDA and CDR2 SQIVND (reference sequence). The length of the CDR3 is 13 residues. V was pared by 8 bases and J by 1 base, with 12 bases between. Written as DNA, the CDR3 is TGTGCCAGTGCTTGGGGGCTTTCCTACGAGCAGTACTTC. Protein product: CASAWGLSYEQYF.

This clone was observed once. V usage is TRBV7-2 and J usage is TRBJ1-2; TRBD1 matches 8 bases. Germline V lookup: CDR1 SGHTA, CDR2 FQGNSA. The J segment lost 0 bases and the V segment lost 5 bases, leaving 11 bases of the junction unmatched. The CDR3 is 17 residues long. This CDR3 is CASSQVRGRWPNYGYTF. DNA for the CDR3: TGTGCCAGCAGCCAAGTCAGGGGGCGCTGGCCTAACTATGGCTACACCTTC.

The chain joins TRBV18 to TRBJ1-6, with unresolved D. The CDR3 is 13 amino acids. Trimming stripped 3 bases from V and 7 bases from J, with 7 bases between. Germline assignment: CDR1 KGHSH and CDR2 LQKENI. The CDR3 nucleotides are TGTGCCAGCTCACCCCAGGCAAATTCACCCCTCCACTTT. As protein: CASSPQANSPLHF.

The chain is built from TRBV5-5 and TRBJ2-1, with 7 bases fitting TRBD1. Trimming at V came to 3 bases and at J to 8 bases, leaving 8 bases not matched to a gene. Looked up from germline, CDR1 is SGHKS and CDR2 is YYEKEE (reference sequence). There are 14 residues in the CDR3. The CDR3 nucleotides read TGTGCCAGCAGCTACAGGGGCCCGGGCGATGAGCAGTTCTTC. It codes for CASSYRGPGDEQFF.

J is TRBJ2-7 and V is TRBV18, with a weak D call TRBD1 (5 bases). Germline V CDR1 and CDR2: KGHSH, LQKENI. V was cut by 5 bases and J by 0 bases, with 14 bases left in between. CDR3 size: 15 residues. The CDR3 nucleotides read TGTGCCAGCTCAGATCTTTACGACAGCTCCTACGAGCAGTACTTC. This sequence encodes CASSDLYDSSYEQYF.

The chain carries TRBV28 and TRBJ1-1; 7 bases align to TRBD1. V was clipped by 1 base and J by 5 bases; unmatched bases: 13. There are 17 residues in the CDR3. Germline V lookup: CDR1 MDHEN, CDR2 SYDVKM. CDR3 loop: CASSLLEGAEGSTEAFF. The CDR3 nucleotides read TGTGCCAGCAGTTTATTGGAGGGGGCGGAAGGATCGACTGAAGCTTTCTTT.

The chain uses TRBV28 and TRBJ1-2; tentatively, D is TRBD1 (5 bases). Trimming removed 11 bases at V and 7 bases at J, with 14 bases between. The CDR3 has 11 amino acids. CDR1 is MDHEN, CDR2 SYDVKM, per germline. CDR3 nucleotides: TGTGCCGGGGCCGGCGTGGGTGGCTACACCTTC. This gives the protein CAGAGVGGYTF.

This rearrangement joins TRBV28 to TRBJ2-7; TRBD2 matches 16 bases. V shed 3 bases and J 3 bases; nucleotides not matched to a gene: 5. The germline gives CDR1 MDHEN, CDR2 SYDVKM. The CDR3 is made up of 17 amino acids. Here the CDR3 reads CASSLGLAGGTLYEQYF. CDR3 DNA sequence: TGTGCCAGCAGTTTGGGACTAGCGGGGGGGACCCTCTACGAGCAGTACTTC.

V and J are TRBV7-3 and TRBJ2-2; D might be TRBD1 (5 bases). CDR1 SGHTA and CDR2 FQGTGA come from the germline V gene. The CDR3 has 13 residues. Trimming left V 6 bases short and J 1 base short, with 6 bases between. CDR3 bases: TGTGCCAGCAGGGGGCTGAACACCGGGGAGCTGTTTTTT. Translated: CASRGLNTGELFF.

The chain has TRBV11-2 and TRBJ1-4; 7 bases match TRBD1. Looked up from germline, CDR1 is SGHAT and CDR2 is FQNNGV. This CDR3 comprises 18 residues. V lost 1 base, J lost 12 bases, and 20 bases stayed unmatched. The CDR3 loop reads CASSLVRGRGTAPQQLFF. CDR3 sequence (DNA): TGTGCCAGCAGCTTAGTGCGGGGTCGCGGGACAGCTCCTCAACAACTGTTTTTT.

The chain is built from TRBV6-1 and TRBJ1-2; D is possibly TRBD1 (5 bases). This CDR3 is 14 amino acids long. The germline gives CDR1 MNHNS, CDR2 SASEGT. Trimming removed 5 bases at V and 2 bases at J, with 12 bases between. CDR3 region: CASSPRAINYGYTF. In nucleotides, the CDR3 is TGTGCCAGCAGTCCCAGGGCCATCAACTATGGCTACACCTTC.

The chain has TRBV4-2 and TRBJ2-6, with D tentatively TRBD2 (7 bases). Trimming left V 0 bases short and J 4 bases short, with 19 bases between. CDR1 and CDR2 from the germline V gene are LGHNA and YNFKEQ. This CDR3 has 19 residues. Here the CDR3 DNA reads TGTGCCAGCAGCCAAGAGGAAGAGGGGGGGCTCTGGGGGGCCAACGTCCTGACTTTC. Its protein is CASSQEEEGGLWGANVLTF.

V usage is TRBV28 and J usage is TRBJ2-3; 10 bases are shared with TRBD2. The CDR3 covers 14 residues. Trimming cost V 3 bases and J 3 bases; bases outside gene matches: 0. CDR1 is MDHEN and CDR2 is SYDVKM in the germline V gene. The CDR3 DNA follows: TGTGCCAGCAGTTTGGGACTAGCGACAGATACGCAGTATTTT. The encoded protein is CASSLGLATDTQYF.

This clone came up once. This rearrangement joins TRBV11-2 to TRBJ2-5; tentatively, D is TRBD2 (6 bases). The CDR3 totals 15 residues. Germline loops: CDR1 SGHAT, CDR2 FQNNGV. V lost 7 bases, J lost 1 base, and 16 bases lay in between. In nucleotides, the CDR3 is TGTGCCAGCACTAAAATTGGGGGGATCCAAGAGACCCAGTACTTC. Its protein product is CASTKIGGIQETQYF.

J is TRBJ2-5 and V is TRBV10-3, with a tentative D call TRBD1 (6 bases). The CDR3 covers 15 residues. Germline CDR1 and CDR2: ENHRY and SYGVKD. The V end was cut by 0 bases, the J end by 1 base, with 9 bases between. The CDR3 region has the DNA TGTGCCATCAGTGAGTCAGGGGGTGGCCAAGAGACCCAGTACTTC. It specifies CAISESGGGQETQYF.

The chain links TRBV7-2 to TRBJ1-6; 9 positions agree with TRBD1. Unmatched junction bases numbered 7, after V lost 5 bases and J lost 8 bases. The CDR3 is made up of 15 amino acids. Germline V gene data show CDR1 as SGHTA and CDR2 as FQGNSA. CDR3 in amino acids: CASSRRTGEYSPLHF. The CDR3 region has the DNA TGTGCCAGCAGCCGGAGGACAGGGGAGTATTCACCCCTCCACTTT.

The gene calls are TRBV4-3 and TRBJ1-2; D uncertain. The CDR3 is 14 amino acids. Germline CDR1 and CDR2: LGHNA and YSLEER. V lost 1 base, J lost 3 bases, and 9 bases lay in between. In DNA form, the CDR3 reads TGCGCCAGCAGCCAAGGAACCGGAGACTATGGCTACACCTTC. This gives the protein CASSQGTGDYGYTF.

The chain employs TRBV7-8 and TRBJ1-2; D may be TRBD1 (5 bases). The germline V gene encodes CDR1 SGHVS and CDR2 FQNEAQ. Trimming pared 5 bases from V and 4 bases from J, leaving 14 bases between. CDR3 length: 14 amino acids. The CDR3 coding sequence is TGTGCCAGCAGCCTGACAGTTTCTACCTATGGCTACACCTTC. This gives the protein CASSLTVSTYGYTF.